This T cell receptor beta chain was captured in a study of graft-versus-host responses after intestinal transplantation. At the level of the study: Isolated intestinal, liver-intestinal, or multivisceral transplants were what recipients had. Every transplant recipient was induced with anti-thymocyte globulin, then maintained on tacrolimus and steroids for two to three years.

Concerning this clone: Its antigen is unidentified.

Study-level findings and limits: Individuals who had graft-donor T cell macrochimerism had allografts that showed high graft-versus-host to host-versus-graft clonal ratios.

Libraries were prepared by immunoSEQ multiplex PCR; TCRdb keeps only in-frame clonotypes and omits some of them. The profile shows about 26,000 clones, 82% of them singletons. This specimen was unstimulated CD4+ T cells sorted from spleen or lymph node cells, taken before intestinal transplant. The clonotype comes from a human donor who received an intestinal transplant.

CDR3 sequence: CASSHTSGGAKNIQYF. CDR3 DNA: TGTGCCAGCAGCCACACTAGCGGGGGGGCCAAAAACATTCAGTACTTC. V is TRBV7-2 and J is TRBJ2-4; 12 positions match TRBD2. Germline V lookup: CDR1 SGHTA, CDR2 FQGNSA. J lost 1 base, V lost 5 bases, and 3 bases had no gene match. This CDR3 has 16 residues.